These 23 T cell receptor beta chains came from one sample sequenced in a study of CD8 T cells in Susac syndrome. It was with random hexamers that about 0.45 to 1 ug RNA was reverse transcribed. TCRdb itself ran the immunoSEQ multiplex PCR reads through MiXCR, one entry per CDR3 protein. Of about 120,000 distinct CDR3 sequences listed, roughly 94% are singletons. The sequenced sample consisted of CD8+ T cells from PBMCs. The receptors were sampled from a human donor with Susac syndrome.

V usage is TRBV7-9 and J usage is TRBJ2-2; no reliable D call. The germline V and J ends were trimmed by 4 bases and 1 base, with 13 bases remaining between them. This CDR3 contains 16 residues. From germline, CDR1 is SEHNR and CDR2 FQNEAQ (reference sequence). CDR3 residues: CASSSYTIKNTGELFF. The CDR3 DNA is TGTGCCAGCAGCTCCTACACGATCAAGAACACCGGGGAGCTGTTTTTT.

In its sample, this clonotype was seen once. The chain couples TRBV2 to TRBJ2-3, with 10 bases fitting TRBD1. Unmatched junction bases numbered 10, after V lost 8 bases and J lost 5 bases. Germline V gene sequence: CDR1 SNHLY, CDR2 FYNNEI. There are 15 residues in the CDR3. The DNA for the CDR3 is TGTGCCAGCCAAGGTTTGGGGACAGGGGTAGATACGCAGTATTTT. Translation gives CASQGLGTGVDTQYF.

The chain couples TRBV29-1 to TRBJ2-7; the D is unclear. Germline lookup yields CDR1 SQVTM and CDR2 ANQGSEA. V was pared by 6 bases and J by 0 bases, with 15 bases between. The CDR3 sequence is 14 residues long. The CDR3 nucleotides are TGCAGCGTCGTCGACACCGAAAGCTCCTACGAGCAGTACTTC. Protein: CSVVDTESSYEQYF.

This clonotype is a singleton in its sample. DNA of the CDR3: TGCGCCAGCAGCCCTGGCTCGGGGGCCAACTACGAGCAGTACTTC. Its translation is CASSPGSGANYEQYF. The chain joins TRBV5-1 to TRBJ2-7; D is possibly TRBD1 or TRBD2 (6 bases each). V was pared by 4 bases and J by 3 bases, with 17 bases between. This CDR3 spans 15 amino acids. Germline CDR1 and CDR2: SGHRS and YFSETQ.

The V gene is TRBV5-1, the J gene TRBJ1-6; D is ambiguous. From germline, CDR1 is SGHRS and CDR2 YFSETQ. This CDR3 has 15 residues. Trimming removed 0 bases at V and 7 bases at J, with 11 bases between. The CDR3 DNA reads as TGCGCCAGCAGCTTGGAGGGAATTCGGAATTCACCCCTCCACTTT. Protein: CASSLEGIRNSPLHF.

The V call is TRBV29-1, the J call TRBJ1-2, with 7 bases identical to TRBD1. CDR1 is SQVTM, CDR2 ANQGSEA, per germline. V shed 7 bases and J 5 bases; nucleotides not matched to a gene: 7. CDR3 size: 12 residues. CDR3 residues: CSGVTGVYGYTF. CDR3 nucleotide sequence: TGCAGCGGCGTTACAGGGGTTTATGGCTACACCTTC. The variable domain in full, completed from reference TRBV29-1 and TRBJ1-2, reads SAVISQKPSRDICQRGTSLTIQCQVDSQVTMMFWYRQQPGQSLTLIATANQGSEATYESGFVIDKFPISRPNLTFSTLTVSNMSPEDSSIYLCSGVTGVYGYTFGSGTRLTVV.

The V call is TRBV7-9, the J call TRBJ1-2; 7 bases line up with TRBD1. With V trimmed by 1 base and J by 4 bases, 3 bases remained unmatched. The CDR3 has 14 amino acids. Germline loops: CDR1 SEHNR, CDR2 FQNEAQ (reference sequence). CDR3: CASSLEGQIYGYTF. CDR3 in DNA: TGTGCCAGCAGCTTAGAGGGACAGATCTATGGCTACACCTTC.

V usage is TRBV4-1 and J usage is TRBJ1-2; 10 nucleotides line up with TRBD1. CDR3 length: 14 residues. Trimming cost V 4 bases and J 6 bases; bases outside gene matches: 5. Germline-derived CDR1 and CDR2 are MGHRA and YSYEKL. The CDR3 DNA sequence: TGCGCCAGCAGCCTGCAGGGGACAGGGGATGGCTACACCTTC. This sequence encodes CASSLQGTGDGYTF.

This clonotype has more than one count but fewer than ten. The V call is TRBV6-1, the J call TRBJ2-3; a possible D gene is TRBD2 (5 bases). V was pared by 9 bases and J by 0 bases, with 10 bases between. The CDR3 totals 13 residues. Germline-derived CDR1 and CDR2 are MNHNS and SASEGT. The CDR3, as DNA: TGTGCCAGTTCGGGGTCTAGCACAGATACGCAGTATTTT. Protein product: CASSGSSTDTQYF.

Written as DNA, the CDR3 is TGTGCCAGCAGCCCGGGACAAGGAGATTCACCCCTCCACTTT. Protein product: CASSPGQGDSPLHF. The J gene is TRBJ1-6, the V gene TRBV3-1, with D possibly TRBD1 on 6 matching bases. The germline V gene has CDR1 LGHDT and CDR2 YNNKEL (reference sequence). The V end lost 4 bases, the J end lost 8 bases, and 12 bases lay between the germline ends. There are 14 residues in the CDR3.

A single count supports this clonotype. The chain uses TRBV4-2 and TRBJ1-1, with 7 bases lining up with TRBD1. The CDR3 is 14 residues long. Trimming took 5 bases from V and 5 from J; bases not matched to a gene: 8. CDR1 and CDR2 (germline): LGHNA, YNFKEQ. The CDR3 here is CASSSTGEGTEAFF. CDR3 in DNA: TGTGCCAGCAGCTCAACAGGGGAGGGGACTGAAGCTTTCTTT.

This chain uses TRBV11-2 with TRBJ2-5, with 8 bases fitting TRBD2. Trimming removed 3 bases from V and 0 bases from J; junction bases left unmatched: 24. The V gene's germline CDR1 is SGHAT and CDR2 FQNNGV. The CDR3 runs to 22 residues. The CDR3, as DNA: TGTGCCAGCAGCTTCCCCAAGCCGCGCCAAGCGGGGGAGACCCTGTACCAAGAGACCCAGTACTTC. Translating gives CASSFPKPRQAGETLYQETQYF.

The rearrangement joins TRBV13 to TRBJ1-1; a possible D gene is TRBD1 (5 bases). This CDR3 is 14 amino acids long. Trimming left V 5 bases short and J 6 bases short, with 16 bases between. Germline CDR1 and CDR2: PRHDT and FYEKMQ (reference sequence). This chain's CDR3 is CASSPPQGLPEAFF. Written as DNA, the CDR3 is TGTGCCAGCAGCCCCCCCCAGGGTCTGCCTGAAGCTTTCTTT. The entire variable domain, with the rest obtained from reference TRBV13 and TRBJ1-1, is as follows: AAGVIQSPRHLIKEKRETATLKCYPIPRHDTVYWYQQGPGQDPQFLISFYEKMQSDKGSIPDRFSAQQFSDYHSELNMSSLELGDSALYFCASSPPQGLPEAFFGQGTRLTVV.

The chain recombines TRBV7-8 with TRBJ2-5, with TRBD1 matching 7 bases. This CDR3 has 16 amino acids. The germline V gene has CDR1 SGHVS and CDR2 FQNEAQ. Germline trimming cut 7 bases from V and 5 bases from J; bases unmatched to any gene: 16. This CDR3 reads CASTIGAGGRRETQYF. CDR3 bases: TGTGCCAGCACCATAGGGGCAGGGGGTAGAAGGGAGACCCAGTACTTC.

This clonotype appeared once. V usage is TRBV9 and J usage is TRBJ2-1; TRBD2 aligns across 8 bases. Germline CDR1 is SGDLS and CDR2 is YYNGEE. Trimming cost V 4 bases and J 7 bases; bases outside gene matches: 10. The length of the CDR3 is 15 residues. The CDR3 sequence: CASSPLAGKGNEQFF. The CDR3 nucleotides read TGTGCCAGCAGCCCCTTAGCGGGGAAGGGGAATGAGCAGTTCTTC.

The V call is TRBV9, the J call TRBJ1-1, with D tentatively TRBD1 (5 bases). Trimming stripped 4 bases from V and 5 bases from J, with 9 bases between. In germline, CDR1 is SGDLS, CDR2 YYNGEE. The CDR3 contains 12 residues. CDR3 residues: CASSTGETEAFF. In nucleotides, the CDR3 is TGTGCCAGCAGCACGGGGGAAACTGAAGCTTTCTTT.

V usage is TRBV20-1 and J usage is TRBJ1-5; 7 bases align to TRBD1. Germline CDR1 is DFQATT and CDR2 is SNEGSKA (reference sequence). With 6 bases clipped from V and 2 bases from J, the junction kept 10 bases outside the gene matches. The CDR3 is 15 residues long. CDR3 amino acids: CSARNDREGNQPQHF. The CDR3 DNA follows: TGCAGTGCCCGAAATGACAGGGAAGGCAATCAGCCCCAGCATTTT.

The rearrangement links TRBV5-6 to TRBJ1-3; TRBD1 is a possible D gene (5 bases). The CDR3 is 16 amino acids. Germline CDR1 is SGHDT and CDR2 is YYEEEE. V was shortened by 1 base and J by 1 base, with 12 bases between the two germline ends. The CDR3 loop is CASSLWGTASGNTIYF. In DNA form, the CDR3 reads TGTGCCAGCAGCTTGTGGGGGACGGCGTCTGGAAACACCATATATTTT.

In its sample, this clonotype was seen a few times. The CDR3 sequence is CASTSTDTQYF. The CDR3, as DNA: TGTGCCAGCACTAGCACAGATACGCAGTATTTT. The rearrangement joins TRBV25-1 to TRBJ2-3; D unresolved. Germline V gene lookup returns CDR1 MGHDK and CDR2 SYGVNS. This CDR3 contains 11 residues. V lost 7 bases and J 0 bases, leaving 2 bases between the germline ends.

The rearrangement joins TRBV19 to TRBJ1-6; 8 bases align to TRBD1. Looked up from germline, CDR1 is LNHDA and CDR2 is SQIVND (reference sequence). V shed 5 bases, J shed 9 bases, and the junction held 6 bases outside the gene matches. This CDR3 is 14 amino acids long. The CDR3 nucleotides are TGTGCCAGTAGTGGAGGACAGGGCGGTTCACCCCTCCACTTT. This translates into CASSGGQGGSPLHF.

J is TRBJ2-2 and V is TRBV29-1, with 11 positions matching TRBD2. Germline assignment: CDR1 SQVTM and CDR2 ANQGSEA. Trimming cost V 8 bases and J 1 base; bases outside gene matches: 3. The length of the CDR3 is 14 residues. DNA for the CDR3: TGCAGCTTCGGACTAGCGGGGAACACCGGGGAGCTGTTTTTT. This gives the protein CSFGLAGNTGELFF.

Details on this clonotype: The junction departs from the called germline gene at one end, perhaps through a read error. The chain couples TRBV5-1 to TRBJ1-1; 8 nucleotides line up with TRBD1. CDR1 is SGHRS and CDR2 is YFSETQ in the germline V gene. The CDR3 is 15 amino acids. The CDR3 DNA reads TGCGCCAGCGCCTTGCTGACAGGGGTGAATACTGAAGCTTTCTTT. Protein product: CASALLTGVNTEAFF.

In its sample, this clonotype was seen once. The V call is TRBV27, the J call TRBJ2-5; perhaps D is TRBD1 or TRBD2 (5 bases each). This CDR3 region has 13 residues. Germline CDR1 is MNHEY and CDR2 is SMNVEV (reference sequence). Trimming left V 5 bases short and J 2 bases short, with 9 bases between. CDR3 coding DNA: TGTGCCAGCAGTCTGGGACGGCAAGAGACCCAGTACTTC. Translating gives CASSLGRQETQYF.